This T cell receptor (beta chain) is from a study of T cell changes during pregnancy in multiple sclerosis. This clone was observed once. Clones were read by immunoSEQ multiplex PCR, and TCRdb kept only the in-frame ones, dropping some. Here the sample spans 40,000 to 60,000 clones, roughly 92% being singletons. The source is a female donor with multiple sclerosis, enrolled in a pregnancy study. Source: CD4+ T cells from peripheral blood mononuclear cells, taken in the third trimester of pregnancy.

The CDR3 is CASSMGSGSPYEQYF. CDR3 sequence (DNA): TGTGCCAGTAGTATGGGTAGCGGGAGCCCCTACGAGCAGTACTTC. The rearrangement uses TRBV19 and TRBJ2-7; TRBD2 agrees at 9 bases. Germline V gives CDR1 LNHDA, CDR2 SQIVND (reference sequence). The V and J ends lost 3 bases and 2 bases, in that order; junction bases with no gene match: 5. This CDR3 region has 15 residues.